This is a list of T cell receptor beta chains from one sample in a study of blood T cell repertoires in COVID-19. Assay used: immunoSEQ multiplex PCR; TCRdb lists only in-frame clones, some missing. The repertoire holds roughly 97,000 clones, with over 75% as singletons. Material for sequencing was peripheral blood. These TCRs come from a human donor in a cohort sampled during active COVID-19. CDR3s include the opening cysteine and the closing phenylalanine or tryptophan. The D gene is left open where the match is weak. Rows give clone size only sometimes, using once, few, many, or a class for an expanded clone.

D gene | J gene | V gene | clone size | CDR3 protein | CDR3 DNA
TRBD2 | TRBJ2-1 | TRBV3-1/TRBV3-2 | - | CASSQTSPKRGYEQFF | TGTGCCAGCAGCCAAACCTCCCCCAAGCGGGGGTATGAGCAGTTCTTC
- | TRBJ1-1 | TRBV23-1 | - | CAVERTRRPIAFRRTEAFF | TGCGCCGTAGAGCGAACCCGGCGGCCGATAGCATTTCGTCGTACTGAAGCTTTCTTT
- | TRBJ2-5 | TRBV5-4 | - | CASSPGLRETQYF | TGTGCCAGCAGCCCGGGATTACGAGAGACCCAGTACTTC
TRBD1 | TRBJ1-1 | TRBV6-1 | - | CASSEWQGGTEAFF | TGTGCCAGCAGTGAATGGCAGGGGGGCACTGAAGCTTTCTTT
- | TRBJ1-5 | TRBV7-2 | - | CASSLARANQPQHF | TGTGCCAGCAGCTTAGCCAGGGCTAATCAGCCCCAGCATTTT
- | TRBJ2-7 | TRBV15 | - | CATSRGVGAATYEQYF | TGTGCCACCAGCAGGGGGGTGGGGGCTGCCACCTACGAGCAGTACTTC
- | TRBJ2-7 | TRBV21-1 | once | CASKGGPGEQYF | TGTGCCAGCAAGGGGGGGCCAGGCGAGCAGTACTTC
- | TRBJ2-1 | TRBV5-5 | - | CASSRGAGKSHEQFF | TGTGCCAGCAGTCGCGGTGCAGGGAAGAGCCATGAGCAGTTCTTC
- | TRBJ2-2 | TRBV5-8 | once | CASSLRLNTGELFF | TGTGCCAGCAGCTTGAGACTGAACACCGGGGAGCTGTTTTTT
- | TRBJ2-7 | TRBV7-8 | - | CASSLGVSGEQYF | TGTGCCAGCAGCTTAGGGGTATCGGGCGAGCAGTACTTC
- | TRBJ1-3 | TRBV30 | - | CAWGKDYSGNTIYF | TGTGCCTGGGGGAAGGACTATTCTGGAAACACCATATATTTT
- | TRBJ1-3 | TRBV9 | - | CASSPRGGIGNTIYF | TGTGCCAGCAGCCCCCGTGGGGGGATTGGAAACACCATATATTTT
TRBD2 | TRBJ2-2 | TRBV27 | - | CASTPLAGASGELFF | TGTGCCAGCACCCCTCTAGCGGGAGCTTCCGGGGAGCTGTTTTTT
TRBD2 | TRBJ2-3 | TRBV29-1 | once | CSVDPGGRATDTQYF | TGCAGCGTTGATCCGGGGGGGCGTGCCACAGATACGCAGTATTTT
- | TRBJ2-3 | TRBV27 | - | CASSSPYQGLDTQYF | TGTGCCAGCAGCAGCCCGTATCAGGGATTAGATACGCAGTATTTT
TRBD1 | TRBJ1-2 | TRBV7-6 | - | CASSAPGQSFYGYTF | TGTGCCAGCAGCGCCCCGGGACAGAGCTTCTATGGCTACACCTTC
TRBD2 | TRBJ2-7 | TRBV27 | - | CASSLFSGSSYEQYF | TGTGCCAGCAGTTTATTTAGCGGGAGCTCCTACGAGCAGTACTTC
TRBD1 | TRBJ1-4 | TRBV27 | - | CASGGTASNEKLFF | TGTGCCAGCGGAGGGACAGCATCGAATGAAAAACTGTTTTTT
- | TRBJ1-4 | TRBV2 | - | CASSGSATHNEKLFF | TGTGCCAGCAGTGGATCTGCTACCCATAATGAAAAACTGTTTTTT
TRBD2 | TRBJ2-5 | TRBV5-8 | - | CASSSRPGTSHQETQYF | TGTGCCAGCAGCTCGCGCCCAGGGACTAGTCATCAAGAGACCCAGTACTTC
- | TRBJ1-2 | TRBV28 | - | CASSELGRDGYTF | TGTGCCAGCAGTGAGCTGGGGAGGGATGGCTACACCTTC
TRBD2 | TRBJ2-7 | TRBV30 | - | CAWSPREIEQYF | TGTGCCTGGAGTCCGCGGGAGATAGAGCAGTACTTC
- | TRBJ2-2 | TRBV11-1 | - | CASSLERGATGELFF | TGTGCCAGCAGCTTAGAAAGGGGCGCCACCGGGGAGCTGTTTTTT
TRBD2 | TRBJ2-6 | TRBV3-1/TRBV3-2 | - | CASTSGLAGVGANVLTF | TGTGCCAGCACCTCCGGACTAGCGGGGGTTGGGGCCAACGTCCTGACTTTC
TRBD1 | TRBJ1-4 | TRBV9 | - | CASTPGGTNEKLFF | TGTGCCAGCACCCCAGGGGGGACAAATGAAAAACTGTTTTTT
- | TRBJ2-1 | TRBV2 | - | CASTGGNGYNEQFF | TGTGCCAGCACAGGGGGGAATGGCTACAATGAGCAGTTCTTC
TRBD2 | TRBJ2-2 | TRBV6-6 | - | CASSYSLAGVGELFF | TGTGCCAGCAGTTACTCTTTGGCGGGAGTCGGGGAGCTGTTTTTT
- | TRBJ1-4 | TRBV4-2 | - | CASSHVGPNEKLFF | TGTGCCAGCAGCCACGTGGGCCCAAATGAAAAACTGTTTTTT
- | TRBJ2-1 | TRBV4-2 | - | CASSQVDYSNEQFF | TGTGCCAGCAGCCAAGTGGACTATAGTAATGAGCAGTTCTTC
- | TRBJ1-1 | TRBV19 | - | CASSIQGEAFF | TGTGCCAGTAGCATACAGGGTGAAGCTTTCTTT
TRBD1 | TRBJ2-2 | TRBV15 | - | CATGRSGGSTGELFF | TGTGCCACCGGGCGGTCAGGGGGCTCCACCGGGGAGCTGTTTTTT
- | TRBJ2-3 | TRBV10-2 | - | CASSEYGDTQYF | TGCGCCAGCAGTGAGTACGGAGATACGCAGTATTTT
- | TRBJ2-1 | TRBV9 | - | CASSVGPINEQFF | TGTGCCAGCAGCGTTGGCCCCATCAATGAGCAGTTCTTC
- | TRBJ1-3 | TRBV5-8 | - | CASSLPDFRRHTGNTIYF | TGTGCCAGCAGCTTGCCGGACTTCAGGCGTCACACTGGAAACACCATATATTTT
- | TRBJ2-1 | TRBV4-2 | - | CASSQDGTNYNEQFF | TGTGCCAGCAGCCAAGATGGGACAAACTACAATGAGCAGTTCTTC
TRBD2 | TRBJ2-5 | TRBV7-2 | - | CASSSPAFRGGPGETQYF | TGTGCCAGCAGCTCCCCCGCGTTCCGGGGGGGGCCGGGGGAGACCCAGTACTTC
TRBD1 | TRBJ1-1 | TRBV30 | - | CAWGFHRGTEAFF | TGTGCCTGGGGGTTCCACAGGGGCACTGAAGCTTTCTTT
TRBD1 | TRBJ1-4 | TRBV7-2 | - | CASSPDRDSEKLFF | TGTGCCAGCAGCCCAGACAGGGATAGTGAAAAACTGTTTTTT
TRBD1 | TRBJ2-5 | TRBV5-4 | - | CASSRAGGQETQYF | TGTGCCAGCAGCCGAGCAGGGGGACAAGAGACCCAGTACTTC
- | TRBJ2-3 | TRBV24-1 | - | CATSKQGIDTQYF | TGTGCCACCAGTAAGCAGGGGATAGATACGCAGTATTTT
- | TRBJ2-7 | TRBV6-6 | - | CASSLGQGRTYEQYF | TGTGCCAGCAGTCTCGGGCAGGGGAGAACCTACGAGCAGTACTTC
- | TRBJ2-3 | TRBV5-4 | - | CASSGPRGPDTQYF | TGTGCCAGCAGCGGTCCCAGGGGCCCAGATACGCAGTATTTT
TRBD1 | TRBJ1-2 | TRBV28 | - | CASSLGTGVTYGYTF | TGTGCCAGCAGTTTAGGGACAGGGGTCACCTATGGCTACACCTTC
TRBD1 | TRBJ1-1 | TRBV6-5 | - | CASRVGQSNTEAFF | TGTGCCAGCAGGGTGGGACAGTCAAACACTGAAGCTTTCTTT
- | TRBJ1-5 | TRBV28 | few | CASQEGHQPQHF | TGTGCCAGTCAGGAGGGGCATCAGCCCCAGCATTTT
TRBD1 | TRBJ2-1 | TRBV29-1 | - | CSVKDRDGPYNEQFF | TGCAGCGTCAAAGACAGGGATGGGCCCTACAATGAGCAGTTCTTC
- | TRBJ2-7 | TRBV6-5 | - | CASSYSSGRALEQYF | TGTGCCAGCAGTTACTCAAGCGGAAGGGCACTTGAGCAGTACTTC
- | TRBJ2-3 | TRBV30 | - | CACQGLPSTDTQYF | TGTGCCTGCCAGGGACTCCCTAGCACAGATACGCAGTATTTT
TRBD1 | TRBJ1-5 | TRBV27 | - | CASSVKGQGNNQPQHF | TGTGCCAGCAGCGTGAAGGGACAGGGCAATAATCAGCCCCAGCATTTT
- | TRBJ1-2 | TRBV5-1 | once | CASSLEFQDFYGYTF | TGCGCCAGCAGCTTGGAATTTCAGGACTTCTATGGCTACACCTTC
- | TRBJ1-5 | TRBV6-5 | - | CASSPTNLNQPQHF | TGTGCCAGCAGTCCAACTAACCTCAATCAGCCCCAGCATTTT
- | TRBJ2-1 | TRBV7-9 | - | CASSPPTGRGNEQFF | TGTGCCAGCAGCCCTCCGACAGGGCGGGGTAATGAGCAGTTCTTC
TRBD2 | TRBJ2-5 | TRBV5-4 | - | CASSLLAGGPGYQETQYF | TGTGCCAGCAGCTTACTAGCGGGAGGGCCTGGGTACCAAGAGACCCAGTACTTC
- | TRBJ2-7 | TRBV2 | - | CASTPPSYEQYF | TGTGCCAGCACTCCCCCCTCCTACGAGCAGTACTTC
- | TRBJ2-3 | TRBV29-1 | - | CSVEVGPHNTQYF | TGCAGCGTTGAAGTTGGCCCGCATAATACGCAGTATTTT
TRBD1 | TRBJ2-1 | TRBV6-5 | - | CASSNPGQGNEQFF | TGTGCCAGCAGTAACCCGGGACAGGGCAATGAGCAGTTCTTC
TRBD2 | TRBJ2-3 | TRBV4-2 | - | CASSFGLAEAGDTQYF | TGTGCCAGCAGCTTCGGACTAGCGGAGGCCGGGGATACGCAGTATTTT
- | TRBJ1-4 | TRBV6-5 | once | CASSYGRGEKLFF | TGTGCCAGCAGTTACGGGAGGGGGGAAAAACTGTTTTTT
- | TRBJ2-1 | TRBV6-6 | - | CASSTPSVARSEQFF | TGTGCCAGCAGTACCCCCTCGGTAGCGAGGAGTGAGCAGTTCTTC